The 7 T cell receptor beta chains given below trace back to one sample, sequenced in a study of human T cells and chemical hapten exposure. MiXCR, run by TCRdb on the RACE reads, gives a single entry per CDR3 protein. This table holds fewer than 150,000 distinct CDR3 sequences, 13% found once. Time point of the sample: pre-sensitization, week 0. Treatment noted: therapeutic diphenylcyclopropenone sensitization with weekly scalp DPC. Sequenced material: whole blood, taken in connection with sensitization to the hapten diphenylcyclopropenone (DPC). The receptor set was obtained from a woman aged 18-35 years with alopecia areata. Some clones in this sample may be carry-over from other donors' samples.

This clonotype was picked up many times. This chain uses TRBV12-3 or TRBV12-4 with TRBJ1-1; possibly TRBD1 for D (5 bases). CDR3 length: 16 residues. V lost 2 bases to trimming and J lost 1 base, with 14 bases between them. CDR3 in amino acids: CASSLRTLGGNTEAFF. DNA for the CDR3: TGTGCCAGCAGTTTAAGGACACTTGGGGGGAACACTGAAGCTTTCTTT.

This clonotype was seen repeatedly, ten times or more. The chain uses TRBV6-2 or TRBV6-3 and TRBJ2-1; 7 positions agree with TRBD2. Germline V gene sequence: CDR1 MNHEY, CDR2 SVGEGT. With 4 bases clipped from V and 7 bases from J, the junction kept 10 bases outside the gene matches. This CDR3 contains 15 residues. This CDR3 is CASSSPTSFVNEQFF. The CDR3 bases are TGTGCCAGCAGTTCTCCGACTAGCTTCGTGAATGAGCAGTTCTTC.

This chain links TRBV30 with TRBJ1-5, with D uncertain. The V end was cut by 2 bases, the J end by 0 bases, with 11 bases between. Germline loops: CDR1 GTSNPN, CDR2 SVGIG (reference sequence). The CDR3 contains 15 residues. DNA for the CDR3: TGTGCCTGGAGTCAACAGTTACATAGCAATCAGCCCCAGCATTTT. Its translation: CAWSQQLHSNQPQHF.

The rearrangement joins TRBV10-3 to TRBJ1-6, with a possible D match to TRBD1 (5 bases). CDR1 is ENHRY and CDR2 is SYGVKD in the germline V gene. This CDR3 has 16 amino acids. Trimming cost V 5 bases and J 7 bases, with 18 bases left between them. CDR3 sequence: CAISSNQGPENSPLHF. CDR3 nucleotides: TGTGCCATCAGTTCGAACCAGGGACCCGAGAATTCACCCCTCCACTTT.

The J gene is TRBJ2-2, the V gene TRBV4-3; D not resolved. Germline V gene data show CDR1 as LGHNA and CDR2 as YSLEER. Trimming removed 5 bases from V and 4 bases from J, with 14 bases in between. CDR3 length: 15 residues. CDR3 bases: TGCGCCAGCAGCGCCCGGGTTCGAGGCACCGGGGAGCTGTTTTTT. Protein sequence: CASSARVRGTGELFF.

V is TRBV29-1 and J is TRBJ1-5; D gene unclear. The germline V and J ends were trimmed by 4 bases and 0 bases, with 7 bases remaining between them. Germline CDR1 is SQVTM and CDR2 is ANQGSEA. The CDR3 is made up of 13 amino acids. CDR3 bases: TGCAGCGTTGCTACAGCTAGCAATCAGCCCCAGCATTTT. As protein: CSVATASNQPQHF.

This clonotype was seen only a few times. The chain joins TRBV7-9 to TRBJ2-7, with TRBD2 matching 12 bases. The V segment lost 6 bases and the J segment 5 bases; nucleotides outside the gene matches: 8. Per the germline V gene, CDR1 is SEHNR and CDR2 is FQNEAQ (reference sequence). This CDR3 is built from 15 residues. The CDR3 DNA reads as TGTGCCAGCAGTCTCGGACTAGCGGGGTGGGACGAGCAGTACTTC. This gives the protein CASSLGLAGWDEQYF.